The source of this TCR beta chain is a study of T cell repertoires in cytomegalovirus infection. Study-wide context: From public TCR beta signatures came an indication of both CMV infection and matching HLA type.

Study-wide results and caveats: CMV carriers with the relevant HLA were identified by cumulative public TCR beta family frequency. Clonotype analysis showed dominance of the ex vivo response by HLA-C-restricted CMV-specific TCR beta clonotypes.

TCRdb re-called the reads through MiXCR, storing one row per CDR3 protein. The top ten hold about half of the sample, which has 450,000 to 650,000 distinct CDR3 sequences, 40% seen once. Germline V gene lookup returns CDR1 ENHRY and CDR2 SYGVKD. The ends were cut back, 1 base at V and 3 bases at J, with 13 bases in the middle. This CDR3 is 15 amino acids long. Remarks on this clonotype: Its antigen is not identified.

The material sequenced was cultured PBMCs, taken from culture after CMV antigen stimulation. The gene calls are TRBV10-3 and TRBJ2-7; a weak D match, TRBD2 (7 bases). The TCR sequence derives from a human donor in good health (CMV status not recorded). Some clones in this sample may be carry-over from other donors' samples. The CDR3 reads CAISEFAGASYEQYF. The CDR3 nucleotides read TGTGCCATCAGTGAGTTTGCGGGGGCGAGCTACGAGCAGTACTTC.